This T cell receptor beta chain was sequenced during a study of blood T cell repertoires in COVID-19 (dated by TCRdb to the early 2020s). Notes on the research overall: Samples covering the acute and convalescent phases of COVID-19 were provided by collaborators in the United States, Italy and Spain. Deeply sampled blood TCRbeta repertoires from subjects exposed to, actively infected with, or recovered from COVID-19 were included in the dataset. The sample metadata nearly always contained a de-identified subject ID, COVID-19 status, age in years and sex. Samples were obtained from the ongoing ImmuneRACE study (first 160 participants) and from some 1,200 subjects provided by 6 global collaborators. The material from the prospective study consisted of cDNA or gDNA derived from T cells, B-cell-depleted T cells, or PBMCs. A freely available public database, intended as a resource for researchers studying the immune response to SARS-CoV-2, is where the repertoires were released. HLA class I and class II types, where available, came from metadata supplied by the sample provider rather than from assay-based typing.

The immunoSEQ Assay, a bias-controlled multiplex PCR, was used to amplify TCRbeta CDR3 regions from genomic DNA. Regarding the original processing steps: The number of nucleated cells in each sample was estimated from the amplification of reference gene primers within the assay. To quantify the absolute abundance of each unique TCRbeta CDR3 rearrangement, sequence reads were collapsed and filtered. For each sample, productive Simpson clonality was calculated by taking the square root of Simpson's diversity index across productive rearrangements. Sourced from immuneACCESS, this table was stored by TCRdb with only in-frame sequences that have V and J called. A share of the clones is absent; for the studies checked, an unresolved V gene accounts for under half, and the remainder has no known explanation. For V, J and clone size, that table is used; D and trimming come from the DNA. This sample holds 250,000 or so clones; 90% were observed only once. Roughly 4% of the sample goes to the ten largest clones.

The study at large found these results: The amount of clinical and demographic metadata varied by source and participant and was provided uncurated.

Concerning this clone: Its target antigen remains unknown. No much larger clone is present one base from it, and per-base qualities are unavailable.

In the prospective study, participants were 18 to 89 years old, resided in around 25 geographic areas of the United States, and were enrolled through a virtual design. In the prospective study, participants were assigned to cohorts based on the clinical history participants reported in a screening survey and a study questionnaire. Each participant in the prospective study had whole blood, serum and a nasopharyngeal or oropharyngeal swab collected by mobile phlebotomists. Prospective study participants could optionally give additional blood draws and questionnaires over an approximately two-month period. Blood samples from the prospective study were shipped frozen or at room temperature prior to DNA extraction. Clipping removes 7 bases from V and 3 bases from J, with 4 as the unmatched junction base count. CDR1 and CDR2, looked up from the germline V gene, are MDHEN and SYDVKM. The CDR3 sequence holds 14 residues, the cysteine and phenylalanine included. The only DNA kept is the CDR3, 42 bases in frame from the first base.

Sequencing was performed on PBMCs or T cells enriched from blood (not recorded which). Recombination joined TRBV28 with TRBJ2-7, with 12 junctional bases fitting TRBD2. The clonotype originates from a woman aged 25 to 39 with acute COVID-19. The nucleotide sequence reads as follows: TGTGCCAGCACCAGGACTAGCGGGAACTACGAGCAGTACTTC. Its amino acids are CASTRTSGNYEQYF.